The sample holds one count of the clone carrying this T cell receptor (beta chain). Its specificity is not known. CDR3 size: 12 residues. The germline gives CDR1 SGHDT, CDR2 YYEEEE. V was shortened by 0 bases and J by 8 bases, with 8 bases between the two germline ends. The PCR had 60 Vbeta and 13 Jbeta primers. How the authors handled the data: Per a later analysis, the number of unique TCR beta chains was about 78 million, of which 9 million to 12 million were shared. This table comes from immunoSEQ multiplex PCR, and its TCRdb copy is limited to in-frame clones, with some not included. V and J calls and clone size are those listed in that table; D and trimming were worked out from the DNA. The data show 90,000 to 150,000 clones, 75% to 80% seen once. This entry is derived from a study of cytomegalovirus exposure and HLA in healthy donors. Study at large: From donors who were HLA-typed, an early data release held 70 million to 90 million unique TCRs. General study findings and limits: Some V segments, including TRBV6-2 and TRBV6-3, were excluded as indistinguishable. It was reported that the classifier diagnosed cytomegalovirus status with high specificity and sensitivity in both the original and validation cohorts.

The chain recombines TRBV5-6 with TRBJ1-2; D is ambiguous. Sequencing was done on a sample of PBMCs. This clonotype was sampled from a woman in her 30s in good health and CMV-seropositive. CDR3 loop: CASSLVERGYTF. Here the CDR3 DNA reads TGTGCCAGCAGCTTGGTGGAGAGGGGCTACACCTTC.